Below, 8 T cell receptor beta chains from the same sample are listed, as sequenced in a study of blood T cell repertoires in COVID-19. TCRdb's copy holds only in-frame clones and misses some; the assay was immunoSEQ multiplex PCR. Among about 200,000 clones listed, around 84% were seen once. Sequenced material: peripheral blood. The receptors shown here come from a man aged 80 or over with acute or convalescent COVID-19.

The chain employs TRBV27 and TRBJ2-6; tentative D call: TRBD1 (5 bases). V was cut by 5 bases and J by 4 bases, with 18 bases left in between. Germline loops: CDR1 MNHEY, CDR2 SMNVEV (reference sequence). CDR3 length: 17 residues. The CDR3 DNA follows: TGTGCCAGCAGTCCCCCCCCAGGGCAAGGAGGGGCCAACGTCCTGACTTTC. The encoded protein is CASSPPPGQGGANVLTF.

This clone occurred a few times. The rearrangement uses TRBV3-1 (or the pseudogene TRBV3-2) and TRBJ2-3; the D gene is possibly TRBD1 (5 bases). This CDR3 is built from 13 residues. Germline-derived CDR1 and CDR2 are LGHDT and YNNKEL (reference sequence). V was shortened by 4 bases and J by 1 base, with 6 bases between the two germline ends. Here the CDR3 reads CASSLRGTDTQYF. For the CDR3, the DNA is TGTGCCAGCAGCCTCAGGGGCACAGATACGCAGTATTTT.

This sequence joins TRBV7-2 and TRBJ2-1, with 12 positions matching TRBD2. The CDR3 consists of 14 residues. The germline gives CDR1 SGHTA, CDR2 FQGNSA. V shed 7 bases, J shed 4 bases, and the junction held 2 bases outside the gene matches. The CDR3: CASMLAGGYNEQFF. CDR3 DNA sequence: TGTGCCAGCATGCTAGCGGGAGGGTACAATGAGCAGTTCTTC.

J is TRBJ2-1 and V is TRBV28, with D possibly being TRBD2 (6 bases). Germline assignment: CDR1 MDHEN and CDR2 SYDVKM. The CDR3 has 15 amino acids. Trimming left V 4 bases short and J 7 bases short, with 17 bases between. DNA for the CDR3: TGTGCCAGCAGTTCACGGGACTCGGAAGGAAATGAGCAGTTCTTC. This gives the protein CASSSRDSEGNEQFF.

This chain connects TRBV27 to TRBJ2-7; 14 bases map to TRBD2. The J segment lost 4 bases and the V segment lost 8 bases, leaving 1 base of the junction unmatched. Germline lookup yields CDR1 MNHEY and CDR2 SMNVEV (reference sequence). The CDR3 sequence is 13 residues long. The CDR3 sequence is CASRTSGRYEQYF. DNA of the CDR3: TGTGCCAGCCGGACTAGCGGGAGGTACGAGCAGTACTTC.

DNA for the CDR3: TGTGCCAGCAGTTACAGTAGCGGGACCTACAATGAGCAGTTCTTC. Protein sequence: CASSYSSGTYNEQFF. The chain combines TRBV6-2 or TRBV6-3 with TRBJ2-1, with TRBD2 matching over 8 bases. Germline V gene lookup returns CDR1 MNHEY and CDR2 SVGEGT. The CDR3 spans 15 residues. Trimming at V came to 2 bases and at J to 2 bases, leaving 2 bases not matched to a gene.

The chain couples TRBV7-8 to TRBJ2-2; 12 nucleotides align to TRBD2. The CDR3 covers 17 residues. J lost 3 bases, V lost 5 bases, and 7 bases had no gene match. Per the germline V gene, CDR1 is SGHVS and CDR2 is FQNEAQ. In DNA form, the CDR3 reads TGTGCCAGCAGCCTCACTCTAGCGGGAGGGTACACCGGGGAGCTGTTTTTT. Amino acid sequence: CASSLTLAGGYTGELFF.

The V gene is TRBV18, the J gene TRBJ2-7; 8 bases fit TRBD2. CDR1 and CDR2 from the germline V gene are KGHSH and LQKENI. V gave up 5 bases and J gave up 4 bases; unmatched junction bases: 13. The CDR3 runs to 16 residues. CDR3 region: CASSTPVGSGTYEQYF. The CDR3 DNA reads as TGTGCCAGCTCAACCCCGGTGGGTAGCGGGACTTACGAGCAGTACTTC.